This T cell receptor (beta chain) came from a study of CD8 T cells in ankylosing spondylitis. General study points: Relatively rare in peripheral blood, disease-linked clones were also CD8+. Made up of about eight highly homologous variants, a TCR beta motif appeared characteristic of ankylosing spondylitis blood. A subset of motif variants has previously been described in the synovial fluid and blood of reactive arthritis. The study looked at matched synovial fluid samples from ankylosing spondylitis patients. Disease-linked clones were reported to be significantly enriched there.

A quantitative 5'-RACE method, one with molecular barcodes, was used to make TCR beta libraries. TCRdb re-called the 5' RACE reads with MiXCR, one entry per CDR3 protein. Found here are some 840,000 distinct CDR3 sequences, about 10% of them singletons; the top ten hold approximately 0.5%. With regard to this clonotype: Its matching antigen is unknown.

Germline V lookup: CDR1 DFQATT, CDR2 SNEGSKA (reference sequence). V was cut by 3 bases and J by 2 bases, with 4 bases left in between. CDR3 length: 11 amino acids. The specimen was blood, either unsorted or a sorted T cell fraction (not recorded which). The chain recombines TRBV20-1 with TRBJ1-2; no firm D call. This clonotype was obtained from a male donor with ankylosing spondylitis. The CDR3 here is CSASINYGYTF. In DNA, the CDR3 is TGCAGTGCTAGCATCAACTATGGCTACACCTTC.